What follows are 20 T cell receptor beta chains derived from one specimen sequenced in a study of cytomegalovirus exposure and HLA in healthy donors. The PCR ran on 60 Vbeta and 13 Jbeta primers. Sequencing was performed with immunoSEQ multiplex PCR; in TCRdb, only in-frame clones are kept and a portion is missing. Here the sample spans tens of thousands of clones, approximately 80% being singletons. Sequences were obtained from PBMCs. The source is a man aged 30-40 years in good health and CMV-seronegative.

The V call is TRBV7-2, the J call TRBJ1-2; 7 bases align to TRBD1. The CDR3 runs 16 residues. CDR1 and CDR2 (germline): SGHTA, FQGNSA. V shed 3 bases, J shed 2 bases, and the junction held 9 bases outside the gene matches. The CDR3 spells CASSFHTQGVNYGYTF. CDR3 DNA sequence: TGTGCCAGCAGCTTTCATACCCAGGGGGTAAACTATGGCTACACCTTC.

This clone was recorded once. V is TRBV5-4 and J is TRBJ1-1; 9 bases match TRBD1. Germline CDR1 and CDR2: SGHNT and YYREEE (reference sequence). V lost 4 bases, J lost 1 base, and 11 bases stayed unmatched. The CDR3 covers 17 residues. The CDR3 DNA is TGTGCCAGCAGCAGACCGGGACAGGGAATAGGGAACACTGAAGCTTTCTTT. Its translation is CASSRPGQGIGNTEAFF.

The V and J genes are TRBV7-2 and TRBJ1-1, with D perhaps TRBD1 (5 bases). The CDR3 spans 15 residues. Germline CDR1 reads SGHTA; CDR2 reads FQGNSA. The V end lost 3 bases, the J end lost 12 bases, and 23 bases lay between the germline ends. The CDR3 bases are TGTGCCAGCAGCTTGGAGGGACGGAAAACGCTGAGAACTTTCTTT. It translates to CASSLEGRKTLRTFF.

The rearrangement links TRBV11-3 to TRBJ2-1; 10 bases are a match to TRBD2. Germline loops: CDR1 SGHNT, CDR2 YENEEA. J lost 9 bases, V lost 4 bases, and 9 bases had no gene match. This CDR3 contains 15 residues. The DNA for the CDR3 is TGTGCCAGCAGCTCTTCTAGCGGGAGCCCGGGTGAGCAGTTCTTC. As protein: CASSSSSGSPGEQFF.

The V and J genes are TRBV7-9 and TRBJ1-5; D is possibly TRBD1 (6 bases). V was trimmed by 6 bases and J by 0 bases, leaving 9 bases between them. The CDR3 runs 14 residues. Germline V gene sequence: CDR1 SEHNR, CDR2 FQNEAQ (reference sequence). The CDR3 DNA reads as TGTGCCAGCAGAGGGGGTGATAGCAATCAGCCCCAGCATTTT. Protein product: CASRGGDSNQPQHF.

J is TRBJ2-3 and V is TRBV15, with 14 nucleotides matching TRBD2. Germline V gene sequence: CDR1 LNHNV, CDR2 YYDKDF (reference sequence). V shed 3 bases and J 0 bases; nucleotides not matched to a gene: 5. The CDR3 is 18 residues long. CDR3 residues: CATSRTGLAGGSTDTQYF. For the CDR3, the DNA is TGTGCCACCAGCAGGACCGGACTAGCGGGGGGAAGCACAGATACGCAGTATTTT.

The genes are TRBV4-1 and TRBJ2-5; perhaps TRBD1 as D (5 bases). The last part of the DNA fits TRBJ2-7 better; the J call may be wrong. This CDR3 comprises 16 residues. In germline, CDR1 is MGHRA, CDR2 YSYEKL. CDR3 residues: CASSQDVDIFSYEQYF. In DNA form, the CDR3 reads TGCGCCAGCAGCCAAGATGTGGACATATTCTCCTACGAGCAGTACTTC.

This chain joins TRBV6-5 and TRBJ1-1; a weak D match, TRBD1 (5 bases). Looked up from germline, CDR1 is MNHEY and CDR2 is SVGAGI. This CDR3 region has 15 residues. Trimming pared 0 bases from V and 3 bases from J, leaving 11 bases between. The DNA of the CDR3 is TGTGCCAGCAGTTACTCGGCAGGGAGGTACACTGAAGCTTTCTTT. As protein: CASSYSAGRYTEAFF.

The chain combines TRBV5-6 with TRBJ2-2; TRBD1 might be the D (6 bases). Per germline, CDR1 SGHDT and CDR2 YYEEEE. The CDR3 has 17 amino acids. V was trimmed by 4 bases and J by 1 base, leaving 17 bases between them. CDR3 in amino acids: CASSVIPGTKNTGELFF. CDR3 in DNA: TGTGCCAGCAGCGTAATCCCCGGGACAAAGAACACCGGGGAGCTGTTTTTT.

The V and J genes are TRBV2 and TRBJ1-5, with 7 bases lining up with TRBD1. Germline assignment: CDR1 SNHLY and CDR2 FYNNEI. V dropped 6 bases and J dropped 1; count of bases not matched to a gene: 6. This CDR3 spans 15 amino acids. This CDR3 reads CASSRGDSSNQPQHF. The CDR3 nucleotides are TGTGCCAGCAGCCGAGGGGACAGCAGCAATCAGCCCCAGCATTTT.

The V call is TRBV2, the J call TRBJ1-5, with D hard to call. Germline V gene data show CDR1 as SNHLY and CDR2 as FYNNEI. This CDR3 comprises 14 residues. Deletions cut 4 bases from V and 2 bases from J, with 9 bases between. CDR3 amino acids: CASSANGGNQPQHF. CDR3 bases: TGTGCCAGCAGTGCGAACGGGGGCAATCAGCCCCAGCATTTT.

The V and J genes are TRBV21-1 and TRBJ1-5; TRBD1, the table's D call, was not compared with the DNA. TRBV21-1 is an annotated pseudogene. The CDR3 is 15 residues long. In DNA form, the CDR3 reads TGTGCCAGCAGCAAAGGAGTCAGGTACAATCAGCCCCAGCATTTT. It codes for CASSKGVRYNQPQHF.

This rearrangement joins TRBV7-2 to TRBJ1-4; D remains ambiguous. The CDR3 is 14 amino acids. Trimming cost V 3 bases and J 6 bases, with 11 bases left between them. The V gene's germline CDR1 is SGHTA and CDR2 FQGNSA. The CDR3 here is CASSFGLADEKLFF. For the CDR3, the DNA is TGTGCCAGCAGCTTCGGACTGGCCGATGAAAAACTGTTTTTT.

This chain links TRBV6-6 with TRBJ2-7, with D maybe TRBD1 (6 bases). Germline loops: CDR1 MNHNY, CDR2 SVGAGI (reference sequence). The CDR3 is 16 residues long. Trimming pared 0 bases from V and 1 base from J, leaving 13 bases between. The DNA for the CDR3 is TGTGCCAGCAGTTACTCCCCGACAGGCGTTTCCTACGAGCAGTACTTC. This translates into CASSYSPTGVSYEQYF.

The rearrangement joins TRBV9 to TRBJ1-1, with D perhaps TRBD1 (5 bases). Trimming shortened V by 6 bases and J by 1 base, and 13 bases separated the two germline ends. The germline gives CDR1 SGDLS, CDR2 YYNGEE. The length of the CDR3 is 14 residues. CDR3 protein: CASTDGGPNTEAFF. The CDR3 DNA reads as TGTGCCAGCACCGACGGGGGTCCGAACACTGAAGCTTTCTTT.

CDR3 protein: CASSLGAGGPGGAYEQYF. The CDR3 nucleotides read TGCGCCAGCAGCTTGGGGGCGGGGGGGCCTGGTGGGGCCTACGAGCAGTACTTC. The chain uses TRBV5-1 and TRBJ2-7; 9 positions agree with TRBD2. Germline CDR1 is SGHRS and CDR2 is YFSETQ. Trimming cost V 0 bases and J 2 bases; bases outside gene matches: 12. The CDR3 contains 18 residues.

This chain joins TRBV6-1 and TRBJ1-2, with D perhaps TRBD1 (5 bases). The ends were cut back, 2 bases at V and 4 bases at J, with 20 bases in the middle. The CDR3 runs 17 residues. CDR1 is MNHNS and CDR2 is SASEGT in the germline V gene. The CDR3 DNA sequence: TGTGCCAGCAGTGAATACCTTACAGGACAATCCTTCTATGGCTACACCTTC. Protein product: CASSEYLTGQSFYGYTF.

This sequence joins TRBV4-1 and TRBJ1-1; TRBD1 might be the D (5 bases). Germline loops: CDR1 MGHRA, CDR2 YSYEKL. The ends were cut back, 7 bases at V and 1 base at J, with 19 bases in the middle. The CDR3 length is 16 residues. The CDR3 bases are TGCGCCAGCACCACTAGACAGTTTAGCGGGAACACTGAAGCTTTCTTT. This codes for CASTTRQFSGNTEAFF.

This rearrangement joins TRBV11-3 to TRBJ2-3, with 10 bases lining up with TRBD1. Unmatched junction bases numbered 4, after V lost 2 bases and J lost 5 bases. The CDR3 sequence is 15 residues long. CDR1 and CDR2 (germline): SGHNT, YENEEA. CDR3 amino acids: CASSLRTGGRDTQYF. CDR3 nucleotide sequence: TGTGCCAGCAGCTTACGGACAGGGGGAAGAGATACGCAGTATTTT.

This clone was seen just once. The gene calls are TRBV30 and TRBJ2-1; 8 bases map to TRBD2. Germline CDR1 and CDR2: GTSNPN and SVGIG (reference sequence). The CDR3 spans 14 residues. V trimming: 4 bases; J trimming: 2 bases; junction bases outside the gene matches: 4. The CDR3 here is CAWTELAAYNEQFF. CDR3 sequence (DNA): TGTGCCTGGACCGAACTAGCGGCCTACAATGAGCAGTTCTTC. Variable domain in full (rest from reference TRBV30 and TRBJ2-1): SQTIHQWPATLVQPVGSPLSLECTVEGTSNPNLYWYRQAAGRGLQLLFYSVGIGQISSEVPQNLSASRPQDRQFILSSKKLLLSDSGFYLCAWTELAAYNEQFFGPGTRLTVL.